A selection of T cell receptor beta chains follows, all from one sample in a study of cytomegalovirus exposure and HLA in healthy donors. Profiled with immunoSEQ multiplex PCR; TCRdb holds only in-frame clones, not every one. The data contain 150,000 to 200,000 clones, about 82% of them singletons. Material for sequencing was PBMCs. The receptors here all came from a woman younger than 35 in good health and CMV-seronegative. Both conserved end residues are part of each CDR3. The D gene is left open where the match is weak. Expanded clones get a size class; other rows say once, few or many, or leave the size out.

v_call,j_call,clone_size,d_call,cdr3_aa,cdr3_nt
TRBV2,TRBJ2-1,few,TRBD2,CASTSGTPYNEQFF,TGTGCCAGCACTAGCGGGACCCCCTACAATGAGCAGTTCTTC
TRBV6-8,TRBJ1-6,NA,NA,CASSPGNSPLHF,TGTGCCAGCAGCCCAGGCAATTCACCCCTCCACTTT
TRBV18,TRBJ1-2,NA,TRBD1,CASSSGQNSYGYTF,TGTGCCAGCTCCTCGGGACAGAACTCCTATGGCTACACCTTC
TRBV29-1,TRBJ2-5,NA,TRBD1,CSVAGTGGETQYF,TGCAGCGTGGCCGGGACAGGGGGCGAGACCCAGTACTTC
TRBV9,TRBJ1-4,NA,NA,CASSVGRQITEKLFF,TGTGCCAGCAGCGTAGGCAGACAAATAACTGAAAAACTGTTTTTT
TRBV27,TRBJ2-7,NA,TRBD1,CASSAGQAASYEQYF,TGTGCCAGCAGTGCCGGACAGGCCGCCTCCTACGAGCAGTACTTC
TRBV7-9,TRBJ1-4,NA,NA,CASSTLTGTNEKLFF,TGTGCCAGCAGCACCCTGACAGGAACTAATGAAAAACTGTTTTTT
TRBV11-2,TRBJ2-7,NA,NA,CASSPRGAMWADEQYF,TGTGCCAGCAGCCCCAGGGGAGCGATGTGGGCCGACGAGCAGTACTTC
TRBV30,TRBJ1-1,NA,NA,CAWILDSFLAFF,TGTGCCTGGATCTTGGACAGCTTCCTTGCTTTCTTT
TRBV19,TRBJ1-2,NA,NA,CASSIAVTDYGYTF,TGTGCCAGTAGTATAGCCGTGACAGACTATGGCTACACCTTC
TRBV27,TRBJ1-2,NA,TRBD1,CASLGTGINYGYTF,TGTGCCAGCCTAGGGACAGGGATAAACTATGGCTACACCTTC
TRBV14,TRBJ2-1,NA,TRBD2,CASSQAGLAGVLSEQFF,TGTGCCAGCAGCCAGGCGGGACTAGCGGGAGTATTGAGTGAGCAGTTCTTC
TRBV5-6,TRBJ1-2,NA,NA,CASSLRGGRRAEDNYGYTF,TGTGCCAGCAGCTTGCGAGGTGGCCGACGAGCGGAGGATAACTATGGCTACACCTTC
TRBV18,TRBJ2-5,NA,TRBD1,CASSPDVGQGHWETQYF,TGTGCCAGCTCACCAGATGTCGGACAGGGGCATTGGGAGACCCAGTACTTC
TRBV25-1,TRBJ2-1,NA,NA,CASSGSIRGQFF,TGTGCCAGCAGTGGTTCGATCCGGGGGCAGTTCTTC
TRBV10-3,TRBJ2-4,NA,NA,CAISDLSLNIQYF,TGTGCCATCAGTGATTTGTCCCTAAACATTCAGTACTTC